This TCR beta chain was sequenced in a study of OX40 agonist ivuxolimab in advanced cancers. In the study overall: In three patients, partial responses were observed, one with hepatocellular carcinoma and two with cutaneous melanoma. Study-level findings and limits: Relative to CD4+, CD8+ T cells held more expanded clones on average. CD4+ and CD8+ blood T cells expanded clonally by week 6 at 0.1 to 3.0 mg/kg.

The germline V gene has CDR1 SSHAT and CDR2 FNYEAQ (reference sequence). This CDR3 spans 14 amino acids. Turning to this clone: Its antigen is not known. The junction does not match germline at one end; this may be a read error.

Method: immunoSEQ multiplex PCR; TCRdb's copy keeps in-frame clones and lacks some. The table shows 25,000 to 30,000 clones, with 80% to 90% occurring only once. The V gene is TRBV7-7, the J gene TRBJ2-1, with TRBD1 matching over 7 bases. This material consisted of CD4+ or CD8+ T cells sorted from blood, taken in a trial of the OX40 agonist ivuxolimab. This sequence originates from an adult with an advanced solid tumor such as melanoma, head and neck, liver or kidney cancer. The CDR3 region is CASSLIGTVGEQFF. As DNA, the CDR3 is TGTGCTAGCAGCTTAATAGGGACAGTTGGTGAGCAGTTCTTC.